The 9 T cell receptor beta chains below all came from one sample that was sequenced in a study of CD4 T cells in relation to SARS-CoV-2 and coronaviruses. Their specific antigens are unknown. Unexposed donor CD4+ T cells date from about 2011-2018, before the COVID-19 pandemic. The cells were cultured for about 10 days before CD4+ T cells were isolated. Repertoires were generated with immunoSEQ multiplex PCR, while TCRdb's copy carries only in-frame clones and drops some. The repertoire holds 20,000 to 30,000 clones, with 76% as singletons. The sample was CD4+ T cells from PBMCs, cultured in vitro. The receptor set was obtained from a human donor in good health.

This clone was seen a single time. The rearrangement joins TRBV24-1 to TRBJ2-3; 12 positions match TRBD1. The CDR3 has 16 amino acids. Per germline, CDR1 KGHDR and CDR2 SFDVKD. Trimming took 4 bases from V and 2 from J; bases not matched to a gene: 3. The CDR3 here is CATSDPGQGATDTQYF. DNA of the CDR3: TGTGCCACCAGTGACCCGGGACAGGGGGCCACAGATACGCAGTATTTT.

V and J are TRBV6-5 and TRBJ2-1, with D maybe TRBD2 (5 bases). Per the germline V gene, CDR1 is MNHEY and CDR2 is SVGAGI. The V end was cut by 8 bases, the J end by 1 base, with 9 bases between. This CDR3 spans 13 amino acids. CDR3 sequence reads: CASGSWSYNEQFF. The CDR3 bases are TGTGCCAGCGGGAGTTGGTCCTACAATGAGCAGTTCTTC.

The chain uses TRBV27 and TRBJ1-4; 10 bases agree with TRBD1. Germline trimming cut 8 bases from V and 8 bases from J; bases unmatched to any gene: 17. This CDR3 region has 17 residues. CDR1 MNHEY and CDR2 SMNVEV come from the germline V gene (reference sequence). CDR3 in DNA: TGTGCCAGCGGATCATTAGCCTCGGGACAGGGGATAGAAAAACTGTTTTTT. It translates to CASGSLASGQGIEKLFF.

The chain carries TRBV7-8 and TRBJ2-5; D call uncertain. Trimming left V 1 base short and J 5 bases short, with 17 bases between. This CDR3 region has 16 residues. Germline CDR1 SGHVS, CDR2 FQNEAQ. CDR3 sequence reads: CASSLGLVGLQETQYF. CDR3 nucleotide sequence: TGTGCCAGCAGCTTAGGGCTAGTCGGCCTCCAGGAGACCCAGTACTTC.

CDR3 region: CASSPGPRYNEQFF. DNA for the CDR3: TGTGCCAGCAGTCCGGGACCCCGCTACAATGAGCAGTTCTTC. The chain combines TRBV28 with TRBJ2-1; D is tentatively TRBD1 or TRBD2 (5 bases each). V shed 5 bases and J shed 3 bases, with 11 bases lying between them. The CDR3 contains 14 residues. CDR1 and CDR2 (germline): MDHEN, SYDVKM.

The chain uses TRBV15 and TRBJ1-5; D not resolved. The CDR3 is 14 amino acids. CDR1 is LNHNV and CDR2 is YYDKDF in the germline V gene (reference sequence). V lost 5 bases, J lost 3 bases, and 11 bases lay in between. The chain's CDR3 is CATSDRRNNQPQHF. CDR3 bases: TGTGCCACCAGCGACCGACGGAACAATCAGCCCCAGCATTTT.

CDR3 amino acids: CASRAGGSYEQYF. The CDR3 bases are TGTGCCAGCAGAGCGGGAGGGTCCTACGAGCAGTACTTC. V gene TRBV6-5 combines with J gene TRBJ2-7, with 10 bases fitting TRBD2. J lost 1 base, V lost 6 bases, and 0 bases had no gene match. The CDR3 extends over 13 amino acids. The germline V gene encodes CDR1 MNHEY and CDR2 SVGAGI.

The chain employs TRBV7-3 and TRBJ2-1; possibly TRBD2 for D (6 bases). The germline V gene has CDR1 SGHTA and CDR2 FQGTGA. The ends were cut back, 2 bases at V and 3 bases at J, with 11 bases in the middle. The length of the CDR3 is 15 residues. The DNA of the CDR3 is TGTGCCAGCAGCTTATCACTAGCAGACTACAATGAGCAGTTCTTC. Amino acids: CASSLSLADYNEQFF.

The chain combines TRBV19 with TRBJ1-2; 8 nucleotides align to TRBD1. Germline CDR1 LNHDA, CDR2 SQIVND (reference sequence). The CDR3 is made up of 15 amino acids. V lost 6 bases and J lost 5; bases outside the gene matches: 11. The CDR3 loop reads CASSEAGGLWYGYTF. The CDR3 coding sequence is TGTGCCAGTAGCGAAGCAGGGGGCCTTTGGTATGGCTACACCTTC. The full variable domain, in which reference TRBV19 and TRBJ1-2 provide the parts outside the CDR3, is DGGITQSPKYLFRKEGQNVTLSCEQNLNHDAMYWYRQDPGQGLRLIYYSQIVNDFQKGDIAEGYSVSREKKESFPLTVTSAQKNPTAFYLCASSEAGGLWYGYTFGSGTRLTVV.